This T cell receptor beta chain was sequenced for a study of blood T cells in healthy people across ages. Findings of the study overall: It was the long-lived donors that had more naive CD4+ cells and higher diversity than aged donors.

This clonotype was seen a few times. The antigen is not known. The second PCR ran about 6 to 11 cycles with a sample-barcoded 5' primer and J-beta primers. Every cDNA molecule bore a tag from a template-switch adaptor containing 12 random nucleotides. TCRdb analysed the 5' RACE reads with MiXCR anew, one entry per CDR3 protein. The data show 1.5 million to 2 million distinct CDR3 sequences, 39% seen once. This clonotype was obtained from a human donor in good health. The sample taken for sequencing was blood.

This CDR3 reads CASSGGTSGGNSGGANVLTF. The CDR3 coding sequence is TGTGCCAGCAGTGGGGGGACTAGCGGGGGTAACTCGGGCGGGGCCAACGTCCTGACTTTC. The chain couples TRBV6-1 to TRBJ2-6, with 14 bases lining up with TRBD2. Germline trimming cut 4 bases from V and 4 bases from J; bases unmatched to any gene: 12. The CDR3 is 20 residues long. Germline CDR1 reads MNHNS; CDR2 reads SASEGT.